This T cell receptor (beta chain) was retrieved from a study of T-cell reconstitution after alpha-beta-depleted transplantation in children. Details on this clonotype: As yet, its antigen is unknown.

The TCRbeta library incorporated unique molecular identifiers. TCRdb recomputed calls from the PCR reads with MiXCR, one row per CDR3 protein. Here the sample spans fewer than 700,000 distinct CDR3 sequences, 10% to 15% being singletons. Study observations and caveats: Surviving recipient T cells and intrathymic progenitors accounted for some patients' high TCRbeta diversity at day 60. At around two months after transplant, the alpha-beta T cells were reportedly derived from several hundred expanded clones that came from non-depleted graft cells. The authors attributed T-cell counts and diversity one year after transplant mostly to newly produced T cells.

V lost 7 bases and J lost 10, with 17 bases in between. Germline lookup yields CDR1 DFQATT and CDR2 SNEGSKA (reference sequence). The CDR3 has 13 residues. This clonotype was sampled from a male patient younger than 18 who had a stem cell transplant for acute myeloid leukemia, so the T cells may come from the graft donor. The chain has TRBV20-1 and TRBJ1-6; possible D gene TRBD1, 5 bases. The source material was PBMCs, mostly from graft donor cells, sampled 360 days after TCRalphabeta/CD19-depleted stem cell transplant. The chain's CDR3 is CSVTDRPGSPLHF. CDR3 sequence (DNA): TGCAGTGTCACAGACAGACCGGGATCACCCCTCCACTTT.